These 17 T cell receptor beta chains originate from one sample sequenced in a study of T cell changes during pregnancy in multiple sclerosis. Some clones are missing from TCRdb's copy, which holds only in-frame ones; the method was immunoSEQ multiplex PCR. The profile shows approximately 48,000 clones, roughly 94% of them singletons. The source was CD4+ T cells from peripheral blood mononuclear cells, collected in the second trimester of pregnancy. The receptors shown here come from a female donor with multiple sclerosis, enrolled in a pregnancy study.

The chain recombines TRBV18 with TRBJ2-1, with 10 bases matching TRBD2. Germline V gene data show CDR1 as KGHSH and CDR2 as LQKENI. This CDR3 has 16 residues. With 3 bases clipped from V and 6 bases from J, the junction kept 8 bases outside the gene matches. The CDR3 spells CASSPWTSGSFNEQFF. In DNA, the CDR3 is TGTGCCAGCTCACCCTGGACTAGCGGATCATTCAATGAGCAGTTCTTC.

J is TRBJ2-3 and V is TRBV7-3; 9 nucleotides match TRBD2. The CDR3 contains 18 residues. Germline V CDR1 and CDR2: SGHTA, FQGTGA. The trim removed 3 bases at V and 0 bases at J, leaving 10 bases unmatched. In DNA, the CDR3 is TGTGCCAGCAGCTTCCGGCGGGGGGGCATAAACAGCACAGATACGCAGTATTTT. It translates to CASSFRRGGINSTDTQYF.

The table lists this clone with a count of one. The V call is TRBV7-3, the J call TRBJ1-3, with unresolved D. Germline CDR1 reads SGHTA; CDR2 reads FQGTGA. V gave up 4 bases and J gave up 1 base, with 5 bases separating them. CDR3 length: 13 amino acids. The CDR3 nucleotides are TGTGCCAGCAGCTCAGATTCTGGAAACACCATATATTTT. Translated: CASSSDSGNTIYF.

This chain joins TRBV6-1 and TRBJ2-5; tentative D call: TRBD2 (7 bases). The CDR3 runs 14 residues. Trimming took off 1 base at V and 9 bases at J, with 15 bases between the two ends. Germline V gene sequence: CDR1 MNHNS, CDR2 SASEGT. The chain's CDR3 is CASSEVGGPRAQYF. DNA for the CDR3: TGTGCCAGCAGTGAAGTGGGGGGGCCCCGGGCCCAGTACTTC.

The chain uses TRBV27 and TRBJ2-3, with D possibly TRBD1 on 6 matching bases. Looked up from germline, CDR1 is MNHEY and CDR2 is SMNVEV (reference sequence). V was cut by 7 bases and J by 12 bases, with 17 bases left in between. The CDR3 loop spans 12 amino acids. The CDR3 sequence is CASKIGTSTQYF. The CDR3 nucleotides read TGTGCCAGCAAGATCGGGACATCCACACAGTATTTT.

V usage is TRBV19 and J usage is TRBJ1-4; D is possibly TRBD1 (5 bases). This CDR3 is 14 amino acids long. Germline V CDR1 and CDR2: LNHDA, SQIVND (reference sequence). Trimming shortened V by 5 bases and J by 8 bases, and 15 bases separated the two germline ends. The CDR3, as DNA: TGTGCCAGTAGTTCTCCGGACACGCCAGAAAAACTGTTTTTT. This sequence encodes CASSSPDTPEKLFF.

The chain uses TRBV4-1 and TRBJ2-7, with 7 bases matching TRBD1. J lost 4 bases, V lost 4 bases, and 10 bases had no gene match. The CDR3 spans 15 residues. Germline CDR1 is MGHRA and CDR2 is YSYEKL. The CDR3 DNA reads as TGCGCCAGCAGCCCCTCCGGGACAGCTAAATACGAGCAGTACTTC. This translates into CASSPSGTAKYEQYF.

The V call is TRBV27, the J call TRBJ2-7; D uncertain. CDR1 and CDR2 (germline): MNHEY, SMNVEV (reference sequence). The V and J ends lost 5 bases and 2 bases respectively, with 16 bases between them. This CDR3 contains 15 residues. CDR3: CASSRYPGFAYEQYF. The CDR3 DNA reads TGTGCCAGCAGTAGATATCCCGGGTTCGCCTACGAGCAGTACTTC.

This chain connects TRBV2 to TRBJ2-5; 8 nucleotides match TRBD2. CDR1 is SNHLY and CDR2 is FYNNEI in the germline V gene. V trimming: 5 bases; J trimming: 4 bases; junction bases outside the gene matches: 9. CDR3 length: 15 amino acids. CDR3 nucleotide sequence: TGTGCCAGCAGTTCTCAAACGGGGGGGGGAGAGACCCAGTACTTC. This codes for CASSSQTGGGETQYF.

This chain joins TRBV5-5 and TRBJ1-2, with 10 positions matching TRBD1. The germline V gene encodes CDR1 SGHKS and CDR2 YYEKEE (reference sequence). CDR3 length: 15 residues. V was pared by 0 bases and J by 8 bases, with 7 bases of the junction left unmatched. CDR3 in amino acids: CASSLGAGTGEGYTF. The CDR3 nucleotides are TGTGCCAGCAGCTTGGGGGCCGGGACAGGGGAGGGCTACACCTTC.

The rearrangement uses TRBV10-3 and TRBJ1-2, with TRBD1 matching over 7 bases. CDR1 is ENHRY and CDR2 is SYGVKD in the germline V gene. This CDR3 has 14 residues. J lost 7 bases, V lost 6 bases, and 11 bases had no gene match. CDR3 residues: CAIRPGGSTSGYTF. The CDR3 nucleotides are TGTGCCATCAGACCAGGGGGGTCAACTAGTGGCTACACCTTC.

The CDR3 region has the DNA TGCAGCGTCCAACAGGGATTGAACACTGAAGCTTTCTTT. Amino acids: CSVQQGLNTEAFF. This chain connects TRBV29-1 to TRBJ1-1, with D perhaps TRBD1 (6 bases). Trimming took 6 bases from V and 0 from J, leaving 11 bases between them. CDR3 length: 13 residues. The germline CDR1 and CDR2 sequences are SQVTM and ANQGSEA.

In DNA, the CDR3 is TGTGCCAGCAGCTTGGGCGCCGAAGTCCAGCATTTT. It specifies CASSLGAEVQHF. The chain links TRBV5-6 to TRBJ1-5; D is ambiguous. Deletions cut 0 bases from V and 12 bases from J, with 10 bases between. CDR3 length: 12 residues. Germline lookup yields CDR1 SGHDT and CDR2 YYEEEE.

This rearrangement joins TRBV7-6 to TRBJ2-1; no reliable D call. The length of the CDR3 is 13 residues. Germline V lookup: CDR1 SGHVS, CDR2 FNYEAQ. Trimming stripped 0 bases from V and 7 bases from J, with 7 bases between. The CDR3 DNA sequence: TGTGCCAGCAGCTTAGCTGCCAGGAATGAGCAGTTCTTC. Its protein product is CASSLAARNEQFF. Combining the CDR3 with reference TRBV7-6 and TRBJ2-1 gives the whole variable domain GAGVSQSPRYKVTKRGQDVALRCDPISGHVSLYWYRQALGQGPEFLTYFNYEAQQDKSGLPNDRFSAERPEGSISTLTIQRTEQRDSAMYRCASSLAARNEQFFGPGTRLTVL.

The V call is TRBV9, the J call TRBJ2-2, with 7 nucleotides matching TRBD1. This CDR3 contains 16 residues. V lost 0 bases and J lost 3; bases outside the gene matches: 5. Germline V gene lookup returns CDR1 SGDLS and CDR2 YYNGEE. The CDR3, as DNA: TGTGCCAGCAGCGTAGACCCAGGGGGTCACACCGGGGAGCTGTTTTTT. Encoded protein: CASSVDPGGHTGELFF.

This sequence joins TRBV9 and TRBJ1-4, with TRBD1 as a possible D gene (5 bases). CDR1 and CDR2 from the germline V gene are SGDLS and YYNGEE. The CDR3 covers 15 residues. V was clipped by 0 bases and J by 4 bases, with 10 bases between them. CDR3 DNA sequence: TGTGCCAGCAGCGTAGGGGGACTAAATAATGAAAAACTGTTTTTT. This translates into CASSVGGLNNEKLFF. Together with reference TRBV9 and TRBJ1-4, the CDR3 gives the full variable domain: DSGVTQTPKHLITATGQRVTLRCSPRSGDLSVYWYQQSLDQGLQFLIQYYNGEERAKGNILERFSAQQFPDLHSELNLSSLELGDSALYFCASSVGGLNNEKLFFGSGTQLSVL.

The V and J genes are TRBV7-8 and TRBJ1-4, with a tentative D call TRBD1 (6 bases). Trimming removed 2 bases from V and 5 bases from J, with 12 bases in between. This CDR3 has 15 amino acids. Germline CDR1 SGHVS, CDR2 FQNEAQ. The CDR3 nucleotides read TGTGCCAGCAGCTTATGGACAGTGACGAATGAAAAACTGTTTTTT. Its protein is CASSLWTVTNEKLFF. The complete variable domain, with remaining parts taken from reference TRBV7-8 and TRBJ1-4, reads GAGVSQSPRYKVAKRGQDVALRCDPISGHVSLFWYQQALGQGPEFLTYFQNEAQLDKSGLPSDRFFAERPEGSVSTLKIQRTQQEDSAVYLCASSLWTVTNEKLFFGSGTQLSVL.